Below, one T cell receptor (beta chain) is given with its context. Using immunoSEQ multiplex PCR, the repertoire was profiled, and TCRdb retains in-frame clones only, with some absent. The data hold a few million clones, with just under 95% observed a single time. These data are taken from a study of shared clonotypes between healthy human individuals. Trimming stripped 0 bases from V and 2 bases from J, with 18 bases between. The germline gives CDR1 SGHTS, CDR2 YDEGEE. The CDR3 loop spans 18 amino acids. Sequencing was performed on naive CD4+ T cells from PBMCs. Documented subset: CD45RA+ positively selected. The chain has TRBV5-8 and TRBJ1-3; tentatively, D is TRBD1 (5 bases). This receptor was obtained from a man younger than 35 in good health. Some clones in this sample may be carry-over from other donors' samples. The CDR3 reads CASSLAQMGGVAGNTIYF. As DNA, the CDR3 is TGTGCCAGCAGCTTGGCCCAAATGGGGGGAGTTGCTGGAAACACCATATATTTT.